This entry lists 15 T cell receptor beta chains sequenced from one sample in a study of sequential checkpoint blockade in melanoma. Treatment of the sample: randomized to nivolumab then ipilimumab (arm A) or the reverse (arm B). Produced via immunoSEQ multiplex PCR; TCRdb's table is partial and in-frame only. Here the sample spans 10,000 to 15,000 clones, around 20% being singletons. Sample: tumor tissue (inferred from file names), taken from a patient given nivolumab and ipilimumab in sequence. The receptor source for this set is a human donor with melanoma.

The sample holds a few counts of this clone. This chain links TRBV6-8 with TRBJ1-1; D is possibly TRBD1 (5 bases). In germline, CDR1 is MNHGY, CDR2 SAAAGT. The CDR3 runs 16 residues. The V end lost 4 bases, the J end lost 2 bases, and 17 bases lay between the germline ends. The CDR3 DNA follows: TGTGCCAGCAGTTCGAAAACCACAGGATCTAACACTGAAGCTTTCTTT. Translated: CASSSKTTGSNTEAFF.

This chain connects TRBV6-8 to TRBJ1-5; TRBD1 might be the D (6 bases). The CDR3 sequence is 14 residues long. Germline V gene lookup returns CDR1 MNHGY and CDR2 SAAAGT. Trimming took off 0 bases at V and 6 bases at J, with 9 bases between the two ends. The CDR3 here is CASSYSGGSQPQHF. The CDR3 DNA follows: TGTGCCAGCAGTTACTCGGGGGGCTCTCAGCCCCAGCATTTT.

This clone turned up a few times. This rearrangement joins TRBV1 to TRBJ1-5. TRBV1 is a pseudogene segment. The CDR3 extends over 14 amino acids. The DNA for the CDR3 is TGCGCCAGCAGCCAAGATCTAGAATCTCAGCCCCAGCATTTT. Translating gives CASSQDLESQPQHF.

In its sample, this clone ranks as medium-sized. J is TRBJ2-7 and V is TRBV11-3; 8 nucleotides line up with TRBD1. Germline CDR1 reads SGHNT; CDR2 reads YENEEA. CDR3 length: 15 amino acids. Trimming cost V 5 bases and J 4 bases; bases outside gene matches: 10. CDR3 sequence (DNA): TGTGCCAGCAGCCTAACGACAGGGGACGGGTACGAGCAGTACTTC. Residues: CASSLTTGDGYEQYF.

This clone was recorded at least ten times. This rearrangement joins TRBV9 to TRBJ2-1; tentative D call: TRBD1 (6 bases). There are 16 residues in the CDR3. Germline CDR1 and CDR2: SGDLS and YYNGEE. The V end lost 0 bases, the J end lost 0 bases, and 10 bases lay between the germline ends. The chain's CDR3 is CASSVVRGYSYNEQFF. Written as DNA, the CDR3 is TGTGCCAGCAGCGTAGTCAGGGGTTACTCCTACAATGAGCAGTTCTTC.

The sample holds a few counts of this clone. The chain has TRBV7-8 and TRBJ2-7; unclear D gene. The CDR3 has 13 residues. V was trimmed by 1 base and J by 1 base, leaving 5 bases between them. Germline V gene sequence: CDR1 SGHVS, CDR2 FQNEAQ. CDR3 loop: CASSLGASYEQYF. As DNA, the CDR3 is TGTGCCAGCAGCTTAGGGGCATCCTACGAGCAGTACTTC.

The CDR3 DNA sequence: TGCGCCAGCAGCTTGGTTCCAGGGGGCAGGGAGACCCAGTACTTC. This sequence encodes CASSLVPGGRETQYF. The gene calls are TRBV5-1 and TRBJ2-5; TRBD1 agrees at 8 bases. The germline V gene has CDR1 SGHRS and CDR2 YFSETQ. The CDR3 extends over 15 amino acids. The ends lost 0 bases at V and 5 bases at J; junction bases unmatched: 6.

This clone was seen more than once but under ten times. This chain uses TRBV11-3 with TRBJ1-1; D is possibly TRBD1 (5 bases). Germline V gene lookup returns CDR1 SGHNT and CDR2 YENEEA. The V end lost 8 bases, the J end lost 2 bases, and 15 bases lay between the germline ends. The CDR3 totals 14 residues. In DNA, the CDR3 is TGTGCCAGCGGGTCGGGGCTGACTAACACTGAAGCTTTCTTT. Its translation is CASGSGLTNTEAFF.

The chain uses TRBV1 and TRBJ2-3; the table assigns TRBD2, which was not confirmed against the DNA. TRBV1 represents a pseudogene. The CDR3 spans 18 residues. CDR3 amino acids: CASSHRGPSGGYGDTQYF. In DNA, the CDR3 is TGCGCCAGCAGCCACCGGGGGCCTAGCGGGGGCTATGGGGATACGCAGTATTTT.

This clone occurred a few times. The CDR3, as DNA: TGTGCCAGCAGCGTAGTAGCGGGAGCCTACGAGCAGTACTTC. It is translated as CASSVVAGAYEQYF. The rearrangement uses TRBV9 and TRBJ2-7, with 9 bases fitting TRBD2. The V gene's germline CDR1 is SGDLS and CDR2 YYNGEE. After removal of 0 bases from V and 2 bases from J, the junction contained 0 bases not matched to a gene. CDR3 length equals 14 residues.

About this clone itself: Germline and junction disagree at one end, which may indicate a read error. V is TRBV9 and J is TRBJ2-5; 9 bases agree with TRBD2. The CDR3 runs 13 residues. Germline V gene lookup returns CDR1 SGDLS and CDR2 YYNGEE. The CDR3 is CASSGSRRETQYF. Here the CDR3 DNA reads TGTGCCAGTAGCGGGAGTCGGAGGGAGACCCAGTACTTC. Using reference TRBV9 and TRBJ2-5 for the parts outside the CDR3, the full variable domain is DSGVTQTPKHLITATGQRVTLRCSPRSGDLSVYWYQQSLDQGLQFLIQYYNGEERAKGNILERFSAQQFPDLHSELNLSSLELGDSALYFCASSGSRRETQYFGPGTRLLVL.

This clone was picked up a small number of times. The chain carries TRBV15 and TRBJ1-3, with D uncertain. V was shortened by 5 bases and J by 0 bases, with 11 bases between the two germline ends. The CDR3 runs to 15 residues. Germline V gene lookup returns CDR1 LNHNV and CDR2 YYDKDF (reference sequence). CDR3 DNA: TGTGCCACCAGCTCACAACGTTACTCTGGAAACACCATATATTTT. Protein sequence: CATSSQRYSGNTIYF.

This clone appeared a few times. The CDR3 here is CATSRFIEAGAGEQFF. The CDR3 region has the DNA TGTGCCACCAGCCGCTTTATCGAAGCGGGAGCGGGTGAGCAGTTCTTC. The J gene is TRBJ2-1, the V gene TRBV15; 8 bases agree with TRBD2. Per the germline V gene, CDR1 is LNHNV and CDR2 is YYDKDF (reference sequence). CDR3 size: 16 residues. Trimming took 5 bases from V and 9 from J; bases not matched to a gene: 15.

This chain connects TRBV5-1 to TRBJ2-7, with D perhaps matching TRBD1 (6 bases). The CDR3 extends over 15 amino acids. V was clipped by 0 bases and J by 0 bases, with 10 bases between them. The V gene's germline CDR1 is SGHRS and CDR2 YFSETQ. This CDR3 reads CASSLAGQHSYEQYF. The CDR3 DNA reads as TGCGCCAGCAGCTTGGCGGGACAACACTCCTACGAGCAGTACTTC.

The rearrangement links TRBV5-1 to TRBJ2-1; 12 bases map to TRBD2. CDR3 length: 19 amino acids. Germline loops: CDR1 SGHRS, CDR2 YFSETQ. V was pared by 3 bases and J by 1 base, with 11 bases of the junction left unmatched. The CDR3 protein is CASSSLRTSGIRSYNEQFF. Here the CDR3 DNA reads TGCGCCAGCAGCTCACTTCGGACTAGCGGGATCAGGTCCTACAATGAGCAGTTCTTC.